The 32 T cell receptor beta chains below were found in one sample sequenced in a study of blood T cell repertoires in COVID-19. Generated by immunoSEQ multiplex PCR, the TCRdb table keeps only in-frame clones and is missing some. The sample shows about 170,000 clones, over 80% of them seen only once. The specimen sequenced was peripheral blood. These receptors originate from a woman aged 55 to 70 with acute or convalescent COVID-19.

The V call is TRBV2, the J call TRBJ1-2; TRBD1 matches at 9 bases. V lost 4 bases, J lost 5 bases, and 2 bases stayed unmatched. Germline V CDR1 and CDR2: SNHLY, FYNNEI. This CDR3 region has 13 residues. The CDR3 DNA reads TGTGCCAGCAGTGGGGACAGGGAATATGGCTACACCTTC. It codes for CASSGDREYGYTF.

This rearrangement joins TRBV7-9 to TRBJ2-7; 13 nucleotides agree with TRBD2. The CDR3 extends over 16 amino acids. The V gene end was trimmed by 6 bases and the J gene end by 3 bases; junction bases not matched to a gene: 8. The germline gives CDR1 SEHNR, CDR2 FQNEAQ (reference sequence). CDR3 sequence: CASSSGLAGPIYEQYF. The DNA of the CDR3 is TGTGCCAGCAGTTCGGGACTAGCGGGACCTATCTACGAGCAGTACTTC.

The chain recombines TRBV10-3 with TRBJ2-7; D gene uncertain. CDR1 and CDR2 (germline): ENHRY, SYGVKD. V shed 4 bases and J shed 5 bases, with 12 bases lying between them. The CDR3 is 13 residues long. Here the CDR3 reads CAISVAWIDEQYF. The CDR3 nucleotides read TGTGCCATCAGTGTAGCCTGGATAGACGAGCAGTACTTC.

The V gene is TRBV9, the J gene TRBJ2-3, with 7 bases aligning to TRBD2. The ends lost 1 base at V and 1 base at J; junction bases unmatched: 6. This CDR3 is 16 amino acids long. In germline, CDR1 is SGDLS, CDR2 YYNGEE. The CDR3 sequence: CASSVRGSGGTDTQYF. The DNA for the CDR3 is TGTGCCAGCAGCGTACGGGGGAGCGGGGGCACAGATACGCAGTATTTT.

This clone turned up a few times. The V call is TRBV2, the J call TRBJ2-7, with D possibly being TRBD1 (6 bases). CDR1 and CDR2 (germline): SNHLY, FYNNEI. V was shortened by 10 bases and J by 1 base, with 11 bases between the two germline ends. The CDR3 extends over 12 amino acids. The CDR3 here is CATMDSSYEQYF. CDR3 nucleotide sequence: TGTGCCACCATGGACAGTTCCTACGAGCAGTACTTC.

The V gene is TRBV2, the J gene TRBJ2-7; D not certain. The CDR3 is made up of 12 amino acids. The germline gives CDR1 SNHLY, CDR2 FYNNEI. The V end was cut by 6 bases, the J end by 0 bases, with 6 bases between. The chain's CDR3 is CASSVSSYEQYF. DNA for the CDR3: TGTGCCAGCAGCGTGAGCTCCTACGAGCAGTACTTC.

This chain links TRBV27 with TRBJ1-6; 8 positions agree with TRBD1. Trimming took 5 bases from V and 7 from J; bases not matched to a gene: 7. Germline V gene lookup returns CDR1 MNHEY and CDR2 SMNVEV (reference sequence). The CDR3 length is 15 residues. Here the CDR3 reads CASSPRDRPNSPLHF. The DNA for the CDR3 is TGTGCCAGCAGTCCTCGGGACAGGCCGAATTCACCCCTCCACTTT.

This clone was picked up a small number of times. V is TRBV15 and J is TRBJ1-3; unclear D gene. The CDR3 runs to 16 residues. CDR1 and CDR2 (germline): LNHNV, YYDKDF (reference sequence). Deletions cut 0 bases from V and 0 bases from J, with 9 bases between. CDR3 region: CATSRDPQISGNTIYF. The CDR3 DNA follows: TGTGCCACCAGCAGAGATCCGCAGATCTCTGGAAACACCATATATTTT.

V gene TRBV27 combines with J gene TRBJ1-6; D possibly corresponds to TRBD1 (5 bases). V gave up 5 bases and J gave up 7 bases, with 15 bases separating them. This CDR3 has 15 residues. The germline gives CDR1 MNHEY, CDR2 SMNVEV (reference sequence). The CDR3 region has the DNA TGTGCCAGCAGTCCTAGGGGCCTATTCAATTCACCCCTCCACTTT. Translated, it gives CASSPRGLFNSPLHF.

This clone showed up just a few times. V is TRBV5-1 and J is TRBJ1-4; D is unclear. Trimming removed 5 bases from V and 0 bases from J, with 14 bases in between. In germline, CDR1 is SGHRS, CDR2 YFSETQ. The CDR3 is 16 amino acids. CDR3 residues: CASSLSRLATNEKLFF. CDR3 in DNA: TGCGCCAGCAGTTTGTCCCGCCTAGCAACTAATGAAAAACTGTTTTTT. Full variable domain (outside the CDR3, taken from reference TRBV5-1 and TRBJ1-4): KAGVTQTPRYLIKTRGQQVTLSCSPISGHRSVSWYQQTPGQGLQFLFEYFSETQRNKGNFPGRFSGRQFSNSRSEMNVSTLELGDSALYLCASSLSRLATNEKLFFGSGTQLSVL.

This clone appeared a few times. V usage is TRBV4-3 and J usage is TRBJ1-4; D is uncertain. From germline, CDR1 is LGHNA and CDR2 YSLEER. The CDR3 is made up of 14 amino acids. V was shortened by 4 bases and J by 2 bases, with 8 bases between the two germline ends. The CDR3 reads CASSPGPTNEKLFF. In DNA form, the CDR3 reads TGCGCCAGCAGCCCGGGTCCGACTAATGAAAAACTGTTTTTT.

The chain has TRBV12-3 or TRBV12-4 and TRBJ1-3; D gene uncertain. Trimming left V 3 bases short and J 4 bases short, with 7 bases between. The CDR3 loop spans 13 amino acids. CDR3 in DNA: TGTGCCAGCAGTTTCTTTCAGGGAAACACCATATATTTT. Residues: CASSFFQGNTIYF.

J is TRBJ1-1 and V is TRBV12-3 or TRBV12-4; a possible D gene is TRBD1 (5 bases). V lost 8 bases and J lost 6, with 10 bases in between. This CDR3 comprises 11 residues. The CDR3 protein is CASVRGAEAFF. The CDR3 nucleotides are TGTGCCAGCGTGCGGGGCGCTGAAGCTTTCTTT.

As regards this clone: Compared with germline, one end of the junction differs, possibly owing to a read error. CDR3 in amino acids: CASSKDRTNTGELFF. For the CDR3, the DNA is TGTGCTAGCAGCAAGGACAGGACGAACACCGGGGAGCTGTTTTTT. The chain links TRBV7-7 to TRBJ2-2, with 7 bases aligning to TRBD1. The CDR3 has 15 amino acids. The germline gives CDR1 SSHAT, CDR2 FNYEAQ (reference sequence). The entire variable domain, with the rest obtained from reference TRBV7-7 and TRBJ2-2, is as follows: GAGVSQSPRYKVTKRGQDVTLRCDPISSHATLYWYQQALGQGPEFLTYFNYEAQPDKSGLPSDRFSAERPEGSISTLTIQRTEQRDSAMYRCASSKDRTNTGELFFGEGSRLTVL.

The rearrangement uses TRBV7-9 and TRBJ1-2, with 9 bases aligning to TRBD1. CDR3 length equals 17 residues. Germline CDR1 and CDR2: SEHNR and FQNEAQ (reference sequence). V dropped 10 bases and J dropped 4; count of bases not matched to a gene: 19. The CDR3 loop reads CATFGVDRGLTGYGYTF. The CDR3 DNA reads TGTGCCACCTTTGGTGTGGACAGGGGATTAACGGGCTATGGCTACACCTTC.

This clone showed up just once. The chain employs TRBV5-6 and TRBJ2-1, with D unresolved. The CDR3 has 15 amino acids. Trimming stripped 1 base from V and 9 bases from J, with 17 bases between. Per germline, CDR1 SGHDT and CDR2 YYEEEE. The DNA for the CDR3 is TGTGCCAGCAGCTTGACACACTTGCTTCGGGTTGAGCAGTTCTTC. Protein sequence: CASSLTHLLRVEQFF.

The rearrangement joins TRBV5-1 to TRBJ2-2; 9 bases fit TRBD1. The CDR3 is 12 residues long. The germline V gene encodes CDR1 SGHRS and CDR2 YFSETQ. Trimming cost V 2 bases and J 15 bases; bases outside gene matches: 5. The CDR3 protein is CASSLRQGVLFF. The CDR3, as DNA: TGCGCCAGCAGCTTACGACAGGGGGTTTTGTTTTTT.

The J gene is TRBJ1-1, the V gene TRBV19, with D maybe TRBD1 (6 bases). The CDR3 is 14 amino acids. CDR1 LNHDA and CDR2 SQIVND come from the germline V gene (reference sequence). Deletions cut 9 bases from V and 4 bases from J, with 18 bases between. The CDR3 nucleotides read TGTGCCAGCCAACAGACAGGATGGAGCACTGAAGCTTTCTTT. This encodes CASQQTGWSTEAFF.

The chain links TRBV6-2 or TRBV6-3 to TRBJ1-1; D perhaps matches TRBD1 (5 bases). The germline CDR1 and CDR2 sequences are MNHEY and SVGEGT. The CDR3 is 15 residues long. The V end lost 6 bases, the J end lost 1 base, and 15 bases lay between the germline ends. CDR3 DNA: TGTGCCAGCAGCTCTCACCAGGGTTGGAACACTGAAGCTTTCTTT. Its translation is CASSSHQGWNTEAFF.

Remarks on this clone: This sample includes further DNA sequences coding for the same CDR3. CDR3 bases: TGTGCCAGTAGTATAGATCGGGGCTACGAGCAGTACTTC. This translates into CASSIDRGYEQYF. The chain employs TRBV19 and TRBJ2-7, with D possibly matching TRBD2 (5 bases). CDR1 and CDR2 (germline): LNHDA, SQIVND (reference sequence). The V end lost 0 bases, the J end lost 3 bases, and 6 bases lay between the germline ends. The CDR3 has 13 amino acids.

The chain employs TRBV6-5 and TRBJ2-7; TRBD1 matches 8 bases. CDR3 length: 16 amino acids. The V segment lost 2 bases and the J segment 5 bases; nucleotides outside the gene matches: 11. Per germline, CDR1 MNHEY and CDR2 SVGAGI. The CDR3 is CASSYETSGGKNEQYF. CDR3 coding DNA: TGTGCCAGCAGTTACGAGACGTCAGGGGGCAAAAACGAGCAGTACTTC.

CDR3 nucleotides: TGTGCCAGCAGCACCCGGGAGAGTGGGGAGCAGTACTTC. This translates into CASSTRESGEQYF. This sequence joins TRBV7-3 and TRBJ2-7; the D gene is possibly TRBD2 (6 bases). The V end was cut by 5 bases, the J end by 7 bases, with 15 bases between. Germline CDR1 SGHTA, CDR2 FQGTGA. This CDR3 is built from 13 residues.

The J gene is TRBJ2-1, the V gene TRBV15; 10 bases agree with TRBD1. V lost 0 bases, J lost 4 bases, and 6 bases stayed unmatched. The CDR3 extends over 17 amino acids. Germline loops: CDR1 LNHNV, CDR2 YYDKDF (reference sequence). The CDR3 is CATSRETGQGPYNEQFF. The CDR3 DNA is TGTGCCACCAGCAGAGAAACGGGACAGGGGCCTTACAATGAGCAGTTCTTC.

The rearrangement joins TRBV27 to TRBJ2-3; 8 bases align to TRBD1. J was trimmed by 3 bases and V by 3 bases; bases with no gene match: 5. Per germline, CDR1 MNHEY and CDR2 SMNVEV (reference sequence). This CDR3 region has 15 residues. The CDR3 DNA is TGTGCCAGCAGTTTTGGACAGGGATTAACAGATACGCAGTATTTT. Translating it yields CASSFGQGLTDTQYF.

The rearrangement uses TRBV7-2 and TRBJ1-6; no clear D gene. Germline values: CDR1 SGHTA, CDR2 FQGNSA. The CDR3 loop spans 17 amino acids. Trimming left V 5 bases short and J 4 bases short, with 18 bases between. This chain's CDR3 is CASSAGGRSKYNSPLHF. CDR3 DNA sequence: TGTGCCAGCAGCGCAGGAGGCAGGTCCAAATATAATTCACCCCTCCACTTT.

The chain has TRBV5-1 and TRBJ2-3; 7 bases line up with TRBD2. J lost 2 bases, V lost 6 bases, and 6 bases had no gene match. The CDR3 loop spans 14 amino acids. Germline CDR1 and CDR2: SGHRS and YFSETQ. The CDR3 is CASTMGDYTDTQYF. CDR3 DNA sequence: TGCGCCAGCACCATGGGGGACTACACAGATACGCAGTATTTT.

This clone occurred once. This chain uses TRBV11-2 with TRBJ1-2; D not resolved. Trimming took off 5 bases at V and 2 bases at J, with 9 bases between the two ends. Looked up from germline, CDR1 is SGHAT and CDR2 is FQNNGV. This CDR3 has 13 residues. In DNA, the CDR3 is TGTGCCAGCAGCCCCGACGGGAACTATGGCTACACCTTC. It is translated as CASSPDGNYGYTF.

The rearrangement joins TRBV5-1 to TRBJ2-1; 7 bases match TRBD2. J was trimmed by 0 bases and V by 4 bases; bases with no gene match: 7. Germline values: CDR1 SGHRS, CDR2 YFSETQ. The CDR3 has 16 amino acids. CDR3: CASSPGGSRSYNEQFF. As DNA, the CDR3 is TGCGCCAGCAGCCCCGGGGGGTCCCGCTCCTACAATGAGCAGTTCTTC.

The sample holds one count of this clone. This chain links TRBV2 with TRBJ2-7; 15 bases agree with TRBD2. The CDR3 runs to 14 residues. The J segment lost 3 bases and the V segment lost 7 bases, leaving 1 base of the junction unmatched. The germline CDR1 and CDR2 sequences are SNHLY and FYNNEI. In nucleotides, the CDR3 is TGTGCCAGCATGGGACTAGCGGGGGGCTACGAGCAGTACTTC. This encodes CASMGLAGGYEQYF.

In regard to this clone: At one of its ends the junction is not consistent with the germline gene, which may arise from a read error. This chain connects TRBV28 to TRBJ2-7; 7 bases map to TRBD1. Looked up from germline, CDR1 is MDHEN and CDR2 is SYDVKM. The CDR3 is 13 amino acids. The CDR3 region is CASGLGGVYEQYF. CDR3 nucleotides: TGTGCCAGCGGTTTAGGGGGCGTCTACGAGCAGTACTTC.

This chain joins TRBV27 and TRBJ2-6; TRBD1 might be the D (6 bases). Germline V CDR1 and CDR2: MNHEY, SMNVEV (reference sequence). This CDR3 spans 15 amino acids. V lost 5 bases and J 1 base, leaving 9 bases between the germline ends. CDR3: CASSPRGSGANVLTF. In DNA, the CDR3 is TGTGCCAGCAGTCCCAGGGGTTCTGGGGCCAACGTCCTGACTTTC.

J is TRBJ2-3 and V is TRBV5-1; TRBD2 matches at 9 bases. The V gene's germline CDR1 is SGHRS and CDR2 YFSETQ. V shed 4 bases and J 5 bases; nucleotides not matched to a gene: 5. CDR3 length equals 14 residues. CDR3 residues: CASSPISGGDTQYF. The CDR3 region has the DNA TGCGCCAGCAGCCCCATTAGCGGGGGAGATACGCAGTATTTT. The whole variable domain, remainder taken from reference TRBV5-1 and TRBJ2-3, is KAGVTQTPRYLIKTRGQQVTLSCSPISGHRSVSWYQQTPGQGLQFLFEYFSETQRNKGNFPGRFSGRQFSNSRSEMNVSTLELGDSALYLCASSPISGGDTQYFGPGTRLTVL.